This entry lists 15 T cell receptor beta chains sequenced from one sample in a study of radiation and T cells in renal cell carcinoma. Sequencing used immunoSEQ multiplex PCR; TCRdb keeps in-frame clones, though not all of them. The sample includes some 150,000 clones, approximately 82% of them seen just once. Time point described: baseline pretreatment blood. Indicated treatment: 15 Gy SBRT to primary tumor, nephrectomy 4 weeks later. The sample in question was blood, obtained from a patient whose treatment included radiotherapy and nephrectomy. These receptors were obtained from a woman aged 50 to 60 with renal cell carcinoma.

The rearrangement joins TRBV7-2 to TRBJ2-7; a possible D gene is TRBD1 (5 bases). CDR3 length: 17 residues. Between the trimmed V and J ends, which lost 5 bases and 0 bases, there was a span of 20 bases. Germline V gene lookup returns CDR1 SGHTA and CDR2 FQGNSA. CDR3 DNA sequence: TGTGCCAGCAGCCCGAGCCCCCTCCAGGGATACTCCTACGAGCAGTACTTC. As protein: CASSPSPLQGYSYEQYF.

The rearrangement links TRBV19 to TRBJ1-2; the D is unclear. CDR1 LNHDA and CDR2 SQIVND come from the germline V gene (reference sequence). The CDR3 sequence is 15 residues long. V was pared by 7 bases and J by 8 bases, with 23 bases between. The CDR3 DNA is TGTGCCAGTACTTTAGGGTCAACCGCGCCCGACGGCTACACCTTC. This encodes CASTLGSTAPDGYTF.

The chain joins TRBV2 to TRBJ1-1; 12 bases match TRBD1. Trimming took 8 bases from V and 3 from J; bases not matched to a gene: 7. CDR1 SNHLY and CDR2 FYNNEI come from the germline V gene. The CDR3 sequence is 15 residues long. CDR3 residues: CASRRDRGLDTEAFF. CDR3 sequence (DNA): TGTGCCAGCCGCCGGGACAGGGGGCTTGACACTGAAGCTTTCTTT.

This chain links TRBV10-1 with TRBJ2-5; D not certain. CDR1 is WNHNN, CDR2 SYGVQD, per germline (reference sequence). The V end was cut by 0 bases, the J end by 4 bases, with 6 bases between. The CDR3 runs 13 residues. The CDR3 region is CASSESGLETQYF. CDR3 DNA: TGCGCCAGCAGTGAGTCGGGGTTAGAGACCCAGTACTTC.

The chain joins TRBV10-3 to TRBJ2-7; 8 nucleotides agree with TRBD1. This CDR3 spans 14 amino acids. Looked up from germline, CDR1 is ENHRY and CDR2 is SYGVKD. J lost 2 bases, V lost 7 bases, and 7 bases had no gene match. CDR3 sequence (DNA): TGTGCCATCATGCGGGACAGGAATGCCTACGAGCAGTACTTC. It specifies CAIMRDRNAYEQYF.

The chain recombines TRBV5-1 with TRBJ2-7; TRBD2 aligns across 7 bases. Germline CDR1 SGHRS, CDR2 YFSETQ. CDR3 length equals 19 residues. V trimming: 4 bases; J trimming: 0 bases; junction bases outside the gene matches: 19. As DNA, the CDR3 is TGCGCCAGCAGCATACGACGGACCTTCGAGCGGGGCCACTCCTACGAGCAGTACTTC. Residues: CASSIRRTFERGHSYEQYF.

CDR3 residues: CASSGIPGSTEAFF. The CDR3 nucleotides read TGTGCCAGCAGCGGAATACCGGGATCAACTGAAGCTTTCTTT. The chain carries TRBV9 and TRBJ1-1; D remains unclear. V lost 3 bases, J lost 5 bases, and 14 bases lay in between. CDR1 SGDLS and CDR2 YYNGEE come from the germline V gene. The CDR3 has 14 residues.

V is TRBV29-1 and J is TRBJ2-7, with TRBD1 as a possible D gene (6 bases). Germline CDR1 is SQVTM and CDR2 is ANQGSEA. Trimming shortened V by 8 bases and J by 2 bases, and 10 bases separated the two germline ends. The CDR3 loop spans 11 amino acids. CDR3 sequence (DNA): TGCAGCCCCGGACAGCCCTACGAGCAGTACTTC. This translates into CSPGQPYEQYF.

The CDR3 DNA follows: TGTGCCATCCGACAGGGGGGAACTGAAGCTTTCTTT. Amino acid sequence: CAIRQGGTEAFF. The chain uses TRBV6-6 and TRBJ1-1, with 9 nucleotides matching TRBD1. V lost 10 bases to trimming and J lost 5 bases; unmatched junction nucleotides: 5. The CDR3 sequence is 12 residues long. Germline loops: CDR1 MNHNY, CDR2 SVGAGI (reference sequence).

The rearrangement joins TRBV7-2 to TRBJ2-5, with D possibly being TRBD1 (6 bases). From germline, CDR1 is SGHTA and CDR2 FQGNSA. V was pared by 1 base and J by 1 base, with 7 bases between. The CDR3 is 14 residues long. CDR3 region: CASSLGRGQETQYF. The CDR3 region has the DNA TGTGCCAGCAGCTTAGGCAGGGGCCAAGAGACCCAGTACTTC. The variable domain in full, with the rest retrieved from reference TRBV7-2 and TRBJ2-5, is GAGVSQSPSNKVTEKGKDVELRCDPISGHTALYWYRQSLGQGLEFLIYFQGNSAPDKSGLPSDRFSAERTGGSVSTLTIQRTQQEDSAVYLCASSLGRGQETQYFGPGTRLLVL.

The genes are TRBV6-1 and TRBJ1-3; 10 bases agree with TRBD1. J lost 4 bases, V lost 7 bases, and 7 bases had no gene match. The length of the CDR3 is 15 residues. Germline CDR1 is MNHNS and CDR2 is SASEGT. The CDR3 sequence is CASTGTGEPGNTIYF. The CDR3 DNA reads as TGTGCCAGCACCGGGACAGGGGAACCGGGAAACACCATATATTTT.

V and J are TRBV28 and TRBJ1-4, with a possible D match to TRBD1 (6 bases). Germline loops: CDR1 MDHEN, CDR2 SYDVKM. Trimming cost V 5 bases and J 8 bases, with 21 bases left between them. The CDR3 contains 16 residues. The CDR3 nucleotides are TGTGCCAGCAGTCCGATAGGGACAACGAGGGGGGAAAAACTGTTTTTT. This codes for CASSPIGTTRGEKLFF.

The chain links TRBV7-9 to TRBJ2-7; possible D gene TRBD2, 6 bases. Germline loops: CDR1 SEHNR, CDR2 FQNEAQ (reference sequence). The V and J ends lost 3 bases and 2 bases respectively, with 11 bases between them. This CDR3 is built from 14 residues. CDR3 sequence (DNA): TGTGCCAGCAGCTTGGCCTCGGGGGCCTACGAGCAGTACTTC. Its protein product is CASSLASGAYEQYF.

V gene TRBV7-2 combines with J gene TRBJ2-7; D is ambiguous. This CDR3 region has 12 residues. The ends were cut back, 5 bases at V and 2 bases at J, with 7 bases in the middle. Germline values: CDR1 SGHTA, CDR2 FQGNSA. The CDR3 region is CASSPATYEQYF. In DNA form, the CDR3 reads TGTGCCAGCAGCCCCGCTACCTACGAGCAGTACTTC.

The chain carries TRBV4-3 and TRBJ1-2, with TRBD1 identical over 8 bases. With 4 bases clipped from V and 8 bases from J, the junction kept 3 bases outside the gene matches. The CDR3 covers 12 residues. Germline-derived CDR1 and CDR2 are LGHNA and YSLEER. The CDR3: CASSRTGKGYTF. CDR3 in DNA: TGCGCCAGCAGCCGGACAGGGAAGGGCTACACCTTC.